One and the same sample provided the 30 T cell receptor beta chains below, sequenced in a study of technical replicates of blood from several donors. TCRdb's table, derived via immunoSEQ multiplex PCR, lists solely in-frame clones and lacks some. The repertoire holds some 74,000 clones, around 91% seen once, with 0.35% to 0.5% in the top ten. What was sequenced was T cells isolated from PBMCs. These receptors all come from a human donor in good health.

The chain links TRBV6-1 to TRBJ1-4; 8 bases map to TRBD1. The CDR3 is made up of 16 amino acids. V lost 0 bases and J lost 5; bases outside the gene matches: 5. From germline, CDR1 is MNHNS and CDR2 SASEGT. CDR3 DNA sequence: TGTGCCAGCAGTGAAGCTCAAGGACAGGGCAATGAAAAACTGTTTTTT. Protein: CASSEAQGQGNEKLFF.

The chain links TRBV12-5 to TRBJ2-1; TRBD2 agrees at 7 bases. Germline CDR1 LGHNT, CDR2 FRNRAP. The J segment lost 3 bases and the V segment lost 6 bases, leaving 2 bases of the junction unmatched. This CDR3 is 13 amino acids long. The CDR3 loop reads CASGSGIYNEQFF. CDR3 coding DNA: TGTGCTAGTGGAAGCGGGATCTACAATGAGCAGTTCTTC.

The chain has TRBV2 and TRBJ1-1; D possibly corresponds to TRBD1 (5 bases). The CDR3 sequence is 13 residues long. The germline V gene encodes CDR1 SNHLY and CDR2 FYNNEI. The ends were cut back, 4 bases at V and 0 bases at J, with 6 bases in the middle. As DNA, the CDR3 is TGTGCCAGCAGTGGACAGTTGAACACTGAAGCTTTCTTT. This codes for CASSGQLNTEAFF.

The chain recombines TRBV19 with TRBJ1-3; D is uncertain. Trimming stripped 2 bases from V and 3 bases from J, with 11 bases between. Germline V CDR1 and CDR2: LNHDA, SQIVND (reference sequence). The CDR3 is made up of 15 amino acids. The CDR3 DNA is TGTGCCAGTAGTATACGAGAAAGGAGTGGAAACACCATATATTTT. It yields the protein CASSIRERSGNTIYF. The variable domain in full, completed from reference TRBV19 and TRBJ1-3, reads DGGITQSPKYLFRKEGQNVTLSCEQNLNHDAMYWYRQDPGQGLRLIYYSQIVNDFQKGDIAEGYSVSREKKESFPLTVTSAQKNPTAFYLCASSIRERSGNTIYFGEGSWLTVV.

The J gene is TRBJ2-3, the V gene TRBV10-3; 8 bases are a match to TRBD1. The CDR3 is 13 residues long. The V segment lost 8 bases and the J segment 5 bases; nucleotides outside the gene matches: 6. CDR1 is ENHRY and CDR2 is SYGVKD in the germline V gene. In nucleotides, the CDR3 is TGTGCCATCTGGGACAGGACTCAAGATACGCAGTATTTT. This sequence encodes CAIWDRTQDTQYF.

J is TRBJ1-2 and V is TRBV19, with D uncertain. The CDR3 has 12 residues. V lost 6 bases to trimming and J lost 5 bases, with 10 bases between them. CDR1 LNHDA and CDR2 SQIVND come from the germline V gene (reference sequence). This CDR3 reads CASSGSFYGYTF. As DNA, the CDR3 is TGTGCCAGTAGCGGGTCTTTTTATGGCTACACCTTC. The full variable domain, rest sourced from reference TRBV19 and TRBJ1-2, is DGGITQSPKYLFRKEGQNVTLSCEQNLNHDAMYWYRQDPGQGLRLIYYSQIVNDFQKGDIAEGYSVSREKKESFPLTVTSAQKNPTAFYLCASSGSFYGYTFGSGTRLTVV.

This clone was recorded only once. This chain joins TRBV19 and TRBJ1-5, with unresolved D. Germline assignment: CDR1 LNHDA and CDR2 SQIVND (reference sequence). The CDR3 is made up of 14 amino acids. Trimming shortened V by 3 bases and J by 0 bases, and 6 bases separated the two germline ends. As DNA, the CDR3 is TGTGCCAGTAGTATCAGTGATAGCAATCAGCCCCAGCATTTT. As protein: CASSISDSNQPQHF.

This sequence joins TRBV4-2 and TRBJ2-5, with 8 bases aligning to TRBD2. This CDR3 contains 15 residues. V lost 4 bases to trimming and J lost 5 bases; unmatched junction nucleotides: 9. Looked up from germline, CDR1 is LGHNA and CDR2 is YNFKEQ. The CDR3 nucleotides read TGTGCCAGCAGCCGCGGGGGGCGGGAGGATGAGACCCAGTACTTC. Amino acid sequence: CASSRGGREDETQYF.

This clone was detected a few times. The rearrangement links TRBV5-7 to TRBJ1-1; D is undetermined. TRBV5-7 belongs to the ORF category, with a function that is uncertain. This CDR3 has 14 residues. Trimming left V 1 base short and J 6 bases short, with 13 bases between. CDR3 sequence (DNA): TGTGCCAGCAGCTTGCAGGCAGGCTTGGCTGAAGCTTTCTTT. It is translated as CASSLQAGLAEAFF.

This clone was observed a single time. The CDR3 DNA sequence: TGTGCCAGCAGCCTCAGGGAGACCCAGTACTTC. Its protein is CASSLRETQYF. The chain couples TRBV5-4 to TRBJ2-5; no definite D call. CDR1 is SGHNT, CDR2 YYREEE, per germline (reference sequence). The CDR3 length is 11 residues. V lost 4 bases and J 5 bases, leaving 6 bases between the germline ends.

V is TRBV6-1 and J is TRBJ2-1; 13 bases match TRBD2. The J segment lost 8 bases and the V segment lost 1 base, leaving 8 bases of the junction unmatched. Germline-derived CDR1 and CDR2 are MNHNS and SASEGT. The CDR3 runs to 17 residues. DNA for the CDR3: TGTGCCAGCAGTGAAGGACGGACTAGCGGGAGACGGGATGAGCAGTTCTTC. This translates into CASSEGRTSGRRDEQFF.

The genes are TRBV19 and TRBJ1-5, with D tentatively TRBD1 (5 bases). V was pared by 6 bases and J by 4 bases, with 7 bases between. In germline, CDR1 is LNHDA, CDR2 SQIVND (reference sequence). The CDR3 loop spans 12 amino acids. The CDR3 protein is CASRTVNQPQHF. Here the CDR3 DNA reads TGTGCCAGTAGGACAGTTAATCAGCCCCAGCATTTT.

This clone has only one observation. The chain couples TRBV5-1 to TRBJ2-1, with D possibly being TRBD2 (5 bases). Trimming shortened V by 5 bases and J by 6 bases, and 18 bases separated the two germline ends. There are 15 residues in the CDR3. CDR1 and CDR2 from the germline V gene are SGHRS and YFSETQ. CDR3 in amino acids: CASRRSGLHANEQFF. The DNA for the CDR3 is TGCGCCAGCAGACGGAGCGGTCTGCACGCCAATGAGCAGTTCTTC.

The chain combines TRBV11-3 with TRBJ2-7, with TRBD1 identical over 7 bases. CDR1 and CDR2 from the germline V gene are SGHNT and YENEEA. V lost 5 bases and J lost 4; bases outside the gene matches: 11. The CDR3 loop spans 15 amino acids. Here the CDR3 reads CASSLSHDREYEQYF. CDR3 coding DNA: TGTGCCAGCAGCCTTAGTCACGACAGGGAATACGAGCAGTACTTC.

This chain joins TRBV9 and TRBJ2-3; 12 positions agree with TRBD2. This CDR3 spans 15 amino acids. V was pared by 0 bases and J by 8 bases, with 4 bases of the junction left unmatched. The V gene's germline CDR1 is SGDLS and CDR2 YYNGEE. The CDR3 DNA sequence: TGTGCCAGCAGCGTAGCCCTAGCGGGAGGGCCTACGCAGTATTTT. Amino acid sequence: CASSVALAGGPTQYF.

The chain recombines TRBV19 with TRBJ2-7, with D perhaps TRBD2 (7 bases). The germline V and J ends were trimmed by 5 bases and 5 bases, with 13 bases remaining between them. Per the germline V gene, CDR1 is LNHDA and CDR2 is SQIVND (reference sequence). The CDR3 length is 13 residues. The CDR3 here is CASSPLGGDEQYF. CDR3 nucleotide sequence: TGTGCCAGTAGTCCCCTAGGGGGGGACGAGCAGTACTTC.

J is TRBJ1-3 and V is TRBV28; D uncertain. The CDR3 sequence is 13 residues long. V lost 0 bases, J lost 6 bases, and 6 bases lay in between. Germline V gene sequence: CDR1 MDHEN, CDR2 SYDVKM. The CDR3 nucleotides read TGTGCCAGCAGTTTATGGCAGAAAAACACCATATATTTT. Protein sequence: CASSLWQKNTIYF.

The chain is built from TRBV7-2 and TRBJ2-7, with TRBD2 matching over 10 bases. The germline gives CDR1 SGHTA, CDR2 FQGNSA. CDR3 size: 15 residues. Trimming cost V 5 bases and J 5 bases; bases outside gene matches: 9. DNA for the CDR3: TGTGCCAGCAGCCCAACCGGGACTAGCGTGAACGAGCAGTACTTC. Its protein is CASSPTGTSVNEQYF.

This chain connects TRBV19 to TRBJ2-1; the match to TRBD2 covers 12 bases. The CDR3 has 16 residues. Per germline, CDR1 LNHDA and CDR2 SQIVND (reference sequence). The J segment lost 9 bases and the V segment lost 5 bases, leaving 11 bases of the junction unmatched. The CDR3 spells CASSFVTSGSESEQFF. In DNA form, the CDR3 reads TGTGCCAGTAGTTTCGTGACTAGCGGGAGTGAGAGTGAGCAGTTCTTC.

The gene calls are TRBV5-1 and TRBJ2-7; maybe TRBD1 (5 bases). This CDR3 is 16 amino acids long. Trimming removed 5 bases at V and 5 bases at J, with 23 bases between. Per the germline V gene, CDR1 is SGHRS and CDR2 is YFSETQ. CDR3 DNA sequence: TGCGCCAGCAGACTCCGACAGCCTTGGATTCCCCACGAGCAGTACTTC. The encoded protein is CASRLRQPWIPHEQYF.

This chain joins TRBV7-2 and TRBJ1-4, with D maybe TRBD1 (6 bases). The germline V gene encodes CDR1 SGHTA and CDR2 FQGNSA. V was clipped by 6 bases and J by 3 bases, with 11 bases between them. The CDR3 length is 14 residues. In nucleotides, the CDR3 is TGTGCCAGCAGACCACAGGGCGCTAATGAAAAACTGTTTTTT. This gives the protein CASRPQGANEKLFF.

The V call is TRBV15, the J call TRBJ2-1; no definite D call. Germline loops: CDR1 LNHNV, CDR2 YYDKDF (reference sequence). V lost 1 base and J lost 3, with 10 bases in between. The CDR3 is made up of 15 amino acids. CDR3 bases: TGTGCCACCAGCAGAGGAGCTCTTTTCTACAATGAGCAGTTCTTC. Protein sequence: CATSRGALFYNEQFF. The full variable domain, with the rest looked up from reference TRBV15 and TRBJ2-1, is DAMVIQNPRYQVTQFGKPVTLSCSQTLNHNVMYWYQQKSSQAPKLLFHYYDKDFNNEADTPDNFQSRRPNTSFCFLDIRSPGLGDTAMYLCATSRGALFYNEQFFGPGTRLTVL.

This sequence joins TRBV5-5 and TRBJ2-7; tentatively, D is TRBD2 (6 bases). Germline V gene lookup returns CDR1 SGHKS and CDR2 YYEKEE (reference sequence). The CDR3 spans 16 residues. V gave up 0 bases and J gave up 2 bases, with 15 bases separating them. As DNA, the CDR3 is TGTGCCAGCAGCTTGGCACTAGCACAGAACGCCTACGAGCAGTACTTC. Translating gives CASSLALAQNAYEQYF.

The chain has TRBV2 and TRBJ2-7; 7 bases match TRBD2. The CDR3 is 17 residues long. Germline V gene lookup returns CDR1 SNHLY and CDR2 FYNNEI. Trimming at V came to 6 bases and at J to 4 bases, leaving 18 bases not matched to a gene. As DNA, the CDR3 is TGTGCCAGCAGGCTTCTCTTCTTGGCGGGAGTTGAGTACGAGCAGTACTTC. It translates to CASRLLFLAGVEYEQYF.

V is TRBV6-6 and J is TRBJ2-5, with 8 positions matching TRBD2. V lost 6 bases to trimming and J lost 4 bases; unmatched junction nucleotides: 7. The CDR3 sequence is 14 residues long. The germline gives CDR1 MNHNY, CDR2 SVGAGI (reference sequence). The CDR3 sequence is CASSRGLALETQYF. DNA of the CDR3: TGTGCCAGCAGCCGAGGACTAGCTCTAGAGACCCAGTACTTC.

This sequence joins TRBV7-3 and TRBJ2-2, with D uncertain. The CDR3 runs 11 residues. Trimming removed 2 bases from V and 7 bases from J, with 2 bases in between. Germline V gives CDR1 SGHTA, CDR2 FQGTGA. The CDR3 loop is CASSLHGELFF. The CDR3 region has the DNA TGTGCCAGCAGCTTACACGGGGAGCTGTTTTTT.

The rearrangement links TRBV7-8 to TRBJ2-2; D may be TRBD1 (6 bases). V lost 2 bases to trimming and J lost 5 bases, with 21 bases between them. This CDR3 contains 18 residues. Looked up from germline, CDR1 is SGHVS and CDR2 is FQNEAQ. CDR3 nucleotide sequence: TGTGCCAGCAGCTTAAATTACCCCGGACAGACGGGGACCGGGGAGCTGTTTTTT. Protein: CASSLNYPGQTGTGELFF.

The chain links TRBV10-3 to TRBJ1-2; TRBD1 might be the D (6 bases). This CDR3 is 15 amino acids long. The V end lost 2 bases, the J end lost 3 bases, and 13 bases lay between the germline ends. Germline V gene sequence: CDR1 ENHRY, CDR2 SYGVKD. The CDR3 loop is CAISEGRGSYYGYTF. CDR3 nucleotides: TGTGCCATCAGTGAGGGGAGGGGGTCGTACTATGGCTACACCTTC.

This clone was detected once. The CDR3 loop reads CASSQPGQEDIQYF. DNA for the CDR3: TGTGCCAGCAGCCAACCGGGACAGGAGGACATTCAGTACTTC. The chain links TRBV7-8 to TRBJ2-4; 8 bases align to TRBD1. The junction had 8 bases not matched to a gene; V was cut back by 5 bases and J by 8 bases. CDR3 length: 14 amino acids. Germline CDR1 is SGHVS and CDR2 is FQNEAQ.

J is TRBJ1-5 and V is TRBV11-3; a possible D gene is TRBD1 (6 bases). Germline V CDR1 and CDR2: SGHNT, YENEEA. Deletions cut 4 bases from V and 7 bases from J, with 11 bases between. CDR3 length: 13 amino acids. CDR3 bases: TGTGCCAGCAGCTCGGGACATGTCCAGCCCCAGCATTTT. Residues: CASSSGHVQPQHF.